What follows are 17 T cell receptor beta chains derived from one specimen sequenced in a study of graft-versus-host responses after intestinal transplantation. Profiled with immunoSEQ multiplex PCR; TCRdb holds only in-frame clones, not every one. This sample carries approximately 23,000 clones, about 48% of them seen once, and the ten largest clones take more than 1.2%. The culture paired approximately 200,000 irradiated violet-dye-labeled stimulators with approximately 200,000 CFSE-labeled responders. Sequencing was performed on alloreactive CD8+ T cells from a mixed lymphocyte reaction culture, taken before transplantation. Indicated subset: CFSE-low proliferating T cells sorted from approximately six-day pre-transplant mixed lymphocyte reaction (GvH or HvG direction). These TCRs come from a human patient who was an organ donor for intestinal transplantation.

This rearrangement joins TRBV10-2 to TRBJ2-6, with D uncertain. This CDR3 contains 14 residues. V lost 8 bases and J lost 1, with 9 bases in between. Germline V gives CDR1 WSHSY, CDR2 SAAADI. CDR3 sequence reads: CASFQKSGANVLTF. In nucleotides, the CDR3 is TGCGCCAGCTTTCAGAAATCTGGGGCCAACGTCCTGACTTTC.

This clone was found a few times. J is TRBJ2-7 and V is TRBV5-4, with 8 positions matching TRBD1. Germline-derived CDR1 and CDR2 are SGHNT and YYREEE (reference sequence). The CDR3 covers 15 residues. Losses at the gene ends were 0 bases for V and 3 bases for J; bases not matched to a gene: 5. CDR3 in DNA: TGTGCCAGCAGCTTGGTATGGACAGGGTACTACGAGCAGTACTTC. Its translation: CASSLVWTGYYEQYF.

Comment on this clone: The junction departs from germline at one end; a sequencing error may be responsible. The chain links TRBV5-1 to TRBJ2-7; D is uncertain. This CDR3 region has 15 residues. Germline V gives CDR1 SGHRS, CDR2 YFSETQ. CDR3 sequence (DNA): TGTGCCAGCAGCTTCCTTTCGTCTCCCCCCTCCGAGCAGTACTTC. Protein: CASSFLSSPPSEQYF.

This chain uses TRBV4-3 with TRBJ1-1; no firm D call. The CDR3 is made up of 14 amino acids. Germline V gene sequence: CDR1 LGHNA, CDR2 YSLEER. Trimming took off 1 base at V and 3 bases at J, with 9 bases between the two ends. CDR3 sequence reads: CASSQVTGYTEAFF. The CDR3 nucleotides read TGCGCCAGCAGCCAAGTCACGGGGTACACTGAAGCTTTCTTT.

The J gene is TRBJ2-3, the V gene TRBV6-5, with D tentatively TRBD2 (6 bases). V lost 5 bases, J lost 0 bases, and 12 bases lay in between. Germline assignment: CDR1 MNHEY and CDR2 SVGAGI. This CDR3 is built from 15 residues. The DNA of the CDR3 is TGTGCCAGCAGTCCGAGCGGGCTTAGCACAGATACGCAGTATTTT. Protein product: CASSPSGLSTDTQYF.

The chain has TRBV28 and TRBJ1-5; weak D call: TRBD1 (5 bases). With 6 bases removed from V and 0 bases from J, the gap between germline ends came to 21 bases. There are 18 residues in the CDR3. Germline lookup yields CDR1 MDHEN and CDR2 SYDVKM. Here the CDR3 DNA reads TGTGCCAGCAGACAAAGGGACCGACGCGTGTATAGCAATCAGCCCCAGCATTTT. Translation: CASRQRDRRVYSNQPQHF. Filled out from reference TRBV28 and TRBJ1-5, the complete variable domain reads DVKVTQSSRYLVKRTGEKVFLECVQDMDHENMFWYRQDPGLGLRLIYFSYDVKMKEKGDIPEGYSVSREKKERFSLILESASTNQTSMYLCASRQRDRRVYSNQPQHFGDGTRLSIL.

This clone showed up just a few times. At one end, the junction sequence differs from germline, possibly due to a read error. V usage is TRBV19 and J usage is TRBJ2-2; D might be TRBD1 (6 bases). Germline V gives CDR1 LNHDA, CDR2 SQIVND (reference sequence). The CDR3 extends over 12 amino acids. The CDR3 sequence is CASSPGHRGAVF. CDR3 bases: TGTGCCAGTAGTCCGGGACACCGGGGAGCTGTTTTT.

This clone has more than one count but fewer than ten. The J gene is TRBJ2-7, the V gene TRBV19; D might be TRBD1 (5 bases). V was pared by 10 bases and J by 3 bases, with 19 bases between. The CDR3 has 14 residues. Germline assignment: CDR1 LNHDA and CDR2 SQIVND (reference sequence). The chain's CDR3 is CATSEVRGSYEQYF. DNA of the CDR3: TGTGCCACTTCCGAGGTTAGGGGAAGCTACGAGCAGTACTTC.

This chain connects TRBV23-1 to TRBJ1-2; tentatively, D is TRBD1 (5 bases). TRBV23-1 is recorded as an ORF, its role being uncertain. V was pared by 3 bases and J by 4 bases, with 12 bases between. This CDR3 comprises 14 residues. The DNA for the CDR3 is TGCGCCAGCAGTCACCCATCGGGGGGCTATGGCTACACCTTC. The encoded protein is CASSHPSGGYGYTF.

The V and J genes are TRBV4-1 and TRBJ2-2; unclear D gene. CDR1 is MGHRA, CDR2 YSYEKL, per germline. With 4 bases removed from V and 8 bases from J, the gap between germline ends came to 14 bases. The CDR3 is made up of 14 amino acids. For the CDR3, the DNA is TGCGCCAGCAGCCCCGCGGTGGGCTCAGGGGAGCTGTTTTTT. It encodes CASSPAVGSGELFF.

The sample holds a few counts of this clone. This rearrangement joins TRBV30 to TRBJ2-3; the match to TRBD2 covers 9 bases. Germline CDR1 reads GTSNPN; CDR2 reads SVGIG (reference sequence). Trimming removed 3 bases from V and 8 bases from J; junction bases left unmatched: 6. This CDR3 has 13 residues. The CDR3 DNA sequence: TGTGCCTGGAGCTCAGCGGGAGGACGTACGCAGTATTTT. Protein product: CAWSSAGGRTQYF.

The chain combines TRBV6-9 with TRBJ1-2; 9 nucleotides line up with TRBD1. CDR3 length: 16 residues. Germline assignment: CDR1 MNHGY and CDR2 SVAAGI. V was pared by 5 bases and J by 6 bases, with 13 bases of the junction left unmatched. This CDR3 is CASSRSGTGPANGYTF. The CDR3, as DNA: TGTGCCAGCAGTAGATCCGGGACAGGGCCTGCGAATGGCTACACCTTC.

This chain connects TRBV18 to TRBJ1-1; tentative D call: TRBD1 (5 bases). CDR3 size: 13 residues. V dropped 6 bases and J dropped 3 bases, with 11 bases sitting between them. Germline V gene data show CDR1 as KGHSH and CDR2 as LQKENI. CDR3 amino acids: CASSPRQYTEAFF. The CDR3, as DNA: TGTGCCAGCTCCCCTCGACAGTACACTGAAGCTTTCTTT.

The table lists this clone with a few counts. A much larger clone lies one base from this, so it may be a read error. This chain links TRBV6-1 with TRBJ2-7; TRBD2 matches 11 bases. Germline V lookup: CDR1 MNHNS, CDR2 SASEGT. J gave up 7 bases and V 6 bases, and 8 bases lay outside the gene matches. This CDR3 has 14 residues. CDR3 DNA sequence: TGTGCCAGCAGCCTACTAGCGGGGGTTGGAGAGCAGTACTTC. This sequence encodes CASSLLAGVGEQYF.

This clone was found a few times. This chain joins TRBV9 and TRBJ2-7, with 7 positions matching TRBD2. The CDR3 extends over 13 amino acids. Germline CDR1 SGDLS, CDR2 YYNGEE. Trimming at V came to 4 bases and at J to 3 bases, leaving 4 bases not matched to a gene. CDR3 residues: CASSMGGSYEQYF. CDR3 DNA sequence: TGTGCCAGCAGCATGGGAGGGAGCTACGAGCAGTACTTC.

This clone occurred a few times. V gene TRBV5-8 combines with J gene TRBJ1-5, with D possibly TRBD1 on 5 matching bases. The CDR3 runs to 14 residues. Germline values: CDR1 SGHTS, CDR2 YDEGEE. With 4 bases removed from V and 4 bases from J, the gap between germline ends came to 12 bases. The CDR3 loop is CASSPGGWNQPQHF. The DNA of the CDR3 is TGTGCCAGCAGCCCTGGGGGATGGAATCAGCCCCAGCATTTT.

The V gene is TRBV7-9, the J gene TRBJ2-5; 9 bases align to TRBD1. The CDR3 length is 16 residues. The germline CDR1 and CDR2 sequences are SEHNR and FQNEAQ (reference sequence). Trimming at V came to 5 bases and at J to 3 bases, leaving 10 bases not matched to a gene. The CDR3 sequence is CASSEHRDREEETQYF. For the CDR3, the DNA is TGTGCCAGCAGCGAACACCGGGACAGGGAGGAAGAGACCCAGTACTTC.